Each of the 20 T cell receptor beta chains below was sequenced from the same sample in a study of cytomegalovirus exposure and HLA in healthy donors. Amplification used 60 Vbeta primers and 13 Jbeta primers. Profiling relied on immunoSEQ multiplex PCR, and the TCRdb table lists in-frame clones only, not all of them. The sample records 150,000 to 200,000 clones, approximately 78% being singletons. The source material was PBMCs. The receptors here all came from a woman younger than 45 in good health and CMV-seropositive.

The V and J genes are TRBV18 and TRBJ2-7, with a tentative D call TRBD2 (6 bases). The CDR3 extends over 15 amino acids. Germline assignment: CDR1 KGHSH and CDR2 LQKENI. V lost 0 bases to trimming and J lost 5 bases, with 14 bases between them. CDR3 sequence (DNA): TGTGCCAGCTCACCACCTAATGGGGGAGGCCACGAGCAGTACTTC. The encoded protein is CASSPPNGGGHEQYF. The whole variable domain, filled in from reference TRBV18 and TRBJ2-7, reads NAGVMQNPRHLVRRRGQEARLRCSPMKGHSHVYWYRQLPEEGLKFMVYLQKENIIDESGMPKERFSAEFPKEGPSILRIQQVVRGDSAAYFCASSPPNGGGHEQYFGPGTRLTVT.

The CDR3 sequence: CASSLLASYEQYF. Written as DNA, the CDR3 is TGTGCCAGCAGCTTGTTAGCCTCCTACGAGCAGTACTTC. The chain links TRBV5-5 to TRBJ2-7, with unresolved D. CDR1 is SGHKS, CDR2 YYEKEE, per germline (reference sequence). Trimming took 1 base from V and 0 from J, leaving 5 bases between them. This CDR3 has 13 amino acids.

Remarks on this clone: The junction and the germline gene differ at one end; a read error may be behind it. The chain has TRBV29-1 and TRBJ1-2; 10 nucleotides match TRBD1. The CDR3 contains 13 residues. Germline V CDR1 and CDR2: SQVTM, ANQGSEA. CDR3: CSVDEVGRDRGVF. The CDR3, as DNA: TGCAGCGTTGACGAGGTGGGCCGGGACAGGGGCGTCTTC.

The chain links TRBV19 to TRBJ1-5; D is ambiguous. From germline, CDR1 is LNHDA and CDR2 SQIVND (reference sequence). V lost 1 base, J lost 7 bases, and 11 bases lay in between. CDR3 length equals 14 residues. The chain's CDR3 is CASSIGREGQPQHF. DNA for the CDR3: TGTGCCAGTAGTATAGGCCGGGAGGGACAGCCCCAGCATTTT.

The CDR3 nucleotides read TGTGCCAGCAGCGGGGGAGATGGCTACACCTTC. Encoded protein: CASSGGDGYTF. The chain joins TRBV6-5 to TRBJ1-2; D is possibly TRBD1 (5 bases). The CDR3 length is 11 residues. Trimming shortened V by 6 bases and J by 6 bases, and 8 bases separated the two germline ends. Germline V CDR1 and CDR2: MNHEY, SVGAGI.

J is TRBJ2-7 and V is TRBV19; maybe TRBD2 (6 bases). Germline V gives CDR1 LNHDA, CDR2 SQIVND (reference sequence). V lost 5 bases and J lost 3, with 14 bases in between. This CDR3 has 14 residues. Here the CDR3 reads CASSPAGWVYEQYF. In nucleotides, the CDR3 is TGTGCCAGTAGTCCGGCGGGATGGGTCTACGAGCAGTACTTC.

The count of this clone is one. The V gene is TRBV9, the J gene TRBJ2-7, with 7 bases lining up with TRBD2. Unmatched junction bases numbered 6, after V lost 0 bases and J lost 3 bases. Germline CDR1 and CDR2: SGDLS and YYNGEE. This CDR3 region has 15 residues. CDR3 residues: CASSVGFGGSYEQYF. In DNA form, the CDR3 reads TGTGCCAGCAGCGTAGGATTCGGCGGGAGCTACGAGCAGTACTTC.

The chain couples TRBV4-2 to TRBJ2-7; D gene ambiguous. The CDR3 extends over 13 amino acids. Germline V gene sequence: CDR1 LGHNA, CDR2 YNFKEQ. V was pared by 4 bases and J by 1 base, with 8 bases between. The CDR3 region is CASSPTLSYEQYF. The CDR3 DNA follows: TGTGCCAGCAGCCCGACACTTTCCTACGAGCAGTACTTC.

In its sample, this clone was seen a few times. This sequence joins TRBV7-2 and TRBJ1-2; tentative D call: TRBD1 (5 bases). Germline assignment: CDR1 SGHTA and CDR2 FQGNSA. V was cut by 8 bases and J by 8 bases, with 12 bases left in between. The CDR3 has 11 amino acids. CDR3 sequence: CASGAGFGYTF. For the CDR3, the DNA is TGTGCCAGCGGGGCAGGTTTCGGCTACACCTTC. The variable domain in full, completed from reference TRBV7-2 and TRBJ1-2, reads GAGVSQSPSNKVTEKGKDVELRCDPISGHTALYWYRQSLGQGLEFLIYFQGNSAPDKSGLPSDRFSAERTGGSVSTLTIQRTQQEDSAVYLCASGAGFGYTFGSGTRLTVV.

J is TRBJ2-5 and V is TRBV4-1, with 10 positions matching TRBD2. The tail of the sequence fits TRBJ2-7 better, so the J call may be wrong. The CDR3 covers 17 residues. Germline CDR1 is MGHRA and CDR2 is YSYEKL. The CDR3 DNA reads TGCGCCAGCAGCCAAGACCCGGGTCGGACTAGCGGCTACGAGCAGTACTTC. It encodes CASSQDPGRTSGYEQYF.

The chain carries TRBV2 and TRBJ1-5; maybe TRBD1 (6 bases). V was clipped by 4 bases and J by 5 bases, with 15 bases between them. The germline gives CDR1 SNHLY, CDR2 FYNNEI. The CDR3 sequence is 15 residues long. CDR3 amino acids: CASSGSRGRYQPQHF. In nucleotides, the CDR3 is TGTGCCAGCAGTGGAAGCAGGGGCAGGTATCAGCCCCAGCATTTT. Supplemented by reference TRBV2 and TRBJ1-5, the full variable domain reads EPEVTQTPSHQVTQMGQEVILRCVPISNHLYFYWYRQILGQKVEFLVSFYNNEISEKSEIFDDQFSVERPDGSNFTLKIRSTKLEDSAMYFCASSGSRGRYQPQHFGDGTRLSIL.

The chain uses TRBV4-3 and TRBJ1-2; 8 bases align to TRBD1. This CDR3 has 14 amino acids. The J segment lost 8 bases and the V segment lost 2 bases, leaving 7 bases of the junction unmatched. Germline CDR1 LGHNA, CDR2 YSLEER. The CDR3 region is CASSQRTGTRGYTF. The CDR3 DNA follows: TGCGCCAGCAGCCAAAGGACAGGGACGCGAGGCTACACCTTC.

This clone was seen once. The chain carries TRBV2 and TRBJ2-4, with D perhaps matching TRBD2 (5 bases). From germline, CDR1 is SNHLY and CDR2 FYNNEI. The CDR3 loop spans 13 amino acids. The V end was cut by 7 bases, the J end by 7 bases, with 14 bases between. The CDR3 DNA reads as TGTGCCAGCATCCTGGACTCCCGTAACATTCAGTACTTC. Translation gives CASILDSRNIQYF.

V usage is TRBV7-2 and J usage is TRBJ2-2; weak D call: TRBD2 (6 bases). Trimming removed 5 bases from V and 5 bases from J, with 9 bases in between. The CDR3 is 13 amino acids. Germline CDR1 SGHTA, CDR2 FQGNSA. This chain's CDR3 is CASSPTRTGELFF. The CDR3 bases are TGTGCCAGCAGCCCGACTAGAACCGGGGAGCTGTTTTTT. The full variable domain, completed using reference TRBV7-2 and TRBJ2-2, is GAGVSQSPSNKVTEKGKDVELRCDPISGHTALYWYRQSLGQGLEFLIYFQGNSAPDKSGLPSDRFSAERTGGSVSTLTIQRTQQEDSAVYLCASSPTRTGELFFGEGSRLTVL.

V gene TRBV5-1 combines with J gene TRBJ1-6; 8 nucleotides match TRBD1. CDR1 SGHRS and CDR2 YFSETQ come from the germline V gene. The CDR3 runs to 13 residues. V was clipped by 4 bases and J by 9 bases; unmatched bases: 3. In DNA form, the CDR3 reads TGCGCCAGCAGCATGGGACAGGTTTCACCCCTCCACTTT. It specifies CASSMGQVSPLHF.

The CDR3 sequence: CASSLTVTGTGPYEQYF. CDR3 coding DNA: TGTGCCAGCAGCCTCACAGTAACCGGGACAGGGCCCTACGAGCAGTACTTC. The chain recombines TRBV11-2 with TRBJ2-7; 9 positions match TRBD1. Trimming at V came to 5 bases and at J to 2 bases, leaving 13 bases not matched to a gene. Germline V gene data show CDR1 as SGHAT and CDR2 as FQNNGV. This CDR3 is 17 amino acids long.

J is TRBJ2-7 and V is TRBV7-9; 9 positions match TRBD1. The CDR3 loop spans 15 amino acids. Germline CDR1 reads SEHNR; CDR2 reads FQNEAQ (reference sequence). V gave up 5 bases and J gave up 5 bases; unmatched junction bases: 10. CDR3 DNA: TGTGCCAGCAGCCTGGGACAGGGTCTAAGGCACGAGCAGTACTTC. Translated: CASSLGQGLRHEQYF.

The chain employs TRBV30 and TRBJ1-6; no definite D call. The CDR3 is 15 residues long. Germline loops: CDR1 GTSNPN, CDR2 SVGIG (reference sequence). The V end was cut by 2 bases, the J end by 10 bases, with 18 bases between. The CDR3 DNA is TGTGCCTGGAGTCTAACAGACCGGGGTGGATCACCCCTCCACTTT. It is translated as CAWSLTDRGGSPLHF.

This clone was observed a few times. The chain combines TRBV10-3 with TRBJ1-2; TRBD1 matches at 9 bases. Germline loops: CDR1 ENHRY, CDR2 SYGVKD. The CDR3 extends over 15 amino acids. V was pared by 5 bases and J by 6 bases, with 10 bases of the junction left unmatched. The CDR3 protein is CAISTRTGGADGYTF. CDR3 nucleotides: TGTGCCATCAGTACCCGAACAGGGGGCGCCGATGGCTACACCTTC.

The rearrangement links TRBV6-5 to TRBJ2-3, with 8 bases identical to TRBD1. This CDR3 region has 15 residues. In germline, CDR1 is MNHEY, CDR2 SVGAGI. Trimming cost V 6 bases and J 2 bases; bases outside gene matches: 7. The CDR3 DNA follows: TGTGCCAGCAGCCCCGGGACAGGCTCCACAGATACGCAGTATTTT. Its protein product is CASSPGTGSTDTQYF.